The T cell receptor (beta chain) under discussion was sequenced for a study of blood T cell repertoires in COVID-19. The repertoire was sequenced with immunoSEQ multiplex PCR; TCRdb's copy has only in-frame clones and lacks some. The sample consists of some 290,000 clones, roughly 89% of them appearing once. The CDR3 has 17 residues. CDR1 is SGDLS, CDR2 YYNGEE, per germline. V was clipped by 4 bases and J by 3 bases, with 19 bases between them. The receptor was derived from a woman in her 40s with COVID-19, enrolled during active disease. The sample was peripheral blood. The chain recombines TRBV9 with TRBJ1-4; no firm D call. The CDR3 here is CASSPPSGPAANEKLFF. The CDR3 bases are TGTGCCAGCAGCCCCCCTTCTGGCCCTGCGGCTAATGAAAAACTGTTTTTT.